These 13 T cell receptor beta chains originate from one sample sequenced in a study of technical replicates of blood from several donors. The repertoire was sequenced with immunoSEQ multiplex PCR; TCRdb's copy has only in-frame clones and lacks some. Of around 93,000 clones listed, 95% are singletons. The sequenced sample consisted of T cells isolated from PBMCs. Source of these receptors: a human donor in good health.

The chain is built from TRBV28 and TRBJ1-4; D not resolved. V was cut by 1 base and J by 0 bases, with 9 bases left in between. Germline V gives CDR1 MDHEN, CDR2 SYDVKM. CDR3 size: 16 residues. CDR3 coding DNA: TGTGCCAGCAGTTTATCCTATTCTTCAACTAATGAAAAACTGTTTTTT. Amino acid sequence: CASSLSYSSTNEKLFF.

The V call is TRBV30, the J call TRBJ2-7, with 7 nucleotides matching TRBD1. This CDR3 has 13 amino acids. V was pared by 8 bases and J by 5 bases, with 12 bases of the junction left unmatched. Germline V gives CDR1 GTSNPN, CDR2 SVGIG (reference sequence). The DNA for the CDR3 is TGTGCCGGAACCGGGACAGTGCTGAACGAGCAGTACTTC. Translation: CAGTGTVLNEQYF.

The chain recombines TRBV6-5 with TRBJ2-5; perhaps TRBD2 as D (6 bases). Germline V gene lookup returns CDR1 MNHEY and CDR2 SVGAGI. The CDR3 runs to 12 residues. Trimming stripped 6 bases from V and 7 bases from J, with 12 bases between. In nucleotides, the CDR3 is TGTGCCAGCAGGCCGGGAGTCGGGACCCAGTACTTC. It yields the protein CASRPGVGTQYF.

This clone was recorded once. The chain combines TRBV9 with TRBJ1-2; D gene ambiguous. The CDR3 covers 13 residues. V lost 2 bases to trimming and J lost 2 bases, with 7 bases between them. CDR1 and CDR2 from the germline V gene are SGDLS and YYNGEE. The CDR3 nucleotides read TGTGCCAGCAGCGTGGGAGGGAACTATGGCTACACCTTC. As protein: CASSVGGNYGYTF.

This chain links TRBV5-4 with TRBJ2-2; tentatively, D is TRBD2 (6 bases). The CDR3 loop spans 15 amino acids. Trimming removed 4 bases at V and 1 base at J, with 11 bases between. Per the germline V gene, CDR1 is SGHNT and CDR2 is YYREEE (reference sequence). CDR3 coding DNA: TGTGCCAGCAGCCCGGGACTGGGGAACACCGGGGAGCTGTTTTTT. The encoded protein is CASSPGLGNTGELFF. The variable domain in full, completed from reference TRBV5-4 and TRBJ2-2, reads ETGVTQSPTHLIKTRGQQVTLRCSSQSGHNTVSWYQQALGQGPQFIFQYYREEENGRGNFPPRFSGLQFPNYSSELNVNALELDDSALYLCASSPGLGNTGELFFGEGSRLTVL.

This clone was seen once. The CDR3 DNA sequence: TGTGCCAGCAGCCTCCTATCCAGACAGGGGGTCAGTCCCGAGCAGTACTTC. Translating gives CASSLLSRQGVSPEQYF. The rearrangement links TRBV7-9 to TRBJ2-7, with 9 bases matching TRBD1. The CDR3 contains 17 residues. V shed 5 bases, J shed 6 bases, and the junction held 17 bases outside the gene matches. Per the germline V gene, CDR1 is SEHNR and CDR2 is FQNEAQ (reference sequence).

The chain combines TRBV6-5 with TRBJ1-1; tentatively, D is TRBD1 (5 bases). CDR3 length: 15 residues. V lost 0 bases and J lost 5, with 13 bases in between. Germline V CDR1 and CDR2: MNHEY, SVGAGI. The CDR3 spells CASSYSGGFRTEAFF. The CDR3 DNA is TGTGCCAGCAGTTACTCCGGGGGTTTTAGGACTGAAGCTTTCTTT.

This chain joins TRBV9 and TRBJ1-2; TRBD1 matches 7 bases. V was pared by 5 bases and J by 1 base, with 5 bases of the junction left unmatched. Per germline, CDR1 SGDLS and CDR2 YYNGEE. This CDR3 is 14 amino acids long. CDR3 sequence (DNA): TGTGCCAGCAGGGGACAGCATAATAACTATGGCTACACCTTC. Translating gives CASRGQHNNYGYTF.

The chain is built from TRBV4-1 and TRBJ1-5, with a weak D call TRBD1 (6 bases). V lost 1 base and J 4 bases, leaving 17 bases between the germline ends. Germline values: CDR1 MGHRA, CDR2 YSYEKL. The CDR3 spans 17 residues. CDR3 sequence: CASSQVGQQRGNQPQHF. The CDR3 DNA reads as TGCGCCAGCAGCCAAGTAGGACAGCAGAGGGGTAATCAGCCCCAGCATTTT.

This chain connects TRBV5-1 to TRBJ2-3; 7 bases are a match to TRBD1. CDR1 and CDR2 from the germline V gene are SGHRS and YFSETQ. V shed 4 bases, J shed 5 bases, and the junction held 4 bases outside the gene matches. This CDR3 spans 13 amino acids. The CDR3 protein is CASSIGQVDTQYF. CDR3 sequence (DNA): TGCGCCAGCAGCATCGGACAGGTAGATACGCAGTATTTT. The full variable domain, rest sourced from reference TRBV5-1 and TRBJ2-3, is KAGVTQTPRYLIKTRGQQVTLSCSPISGHRSVSWYQQTPGQGLQFLFEYFSETQRNKGNFPGRFSGRQFSNSRSEMNVSTLELGDSALYLCASSIGQVDTQYFGPGTRLTVL.

The chain carries TRBV28 and TRBJ2-3, with 8 bases fitting TRBD2. This CDR3 is built from 15 residues. From germline, CDR1 is MDHEN and CDR2 SYDVKM. V gave up 4 bases and J gave up 5 bases; unmatched junction bases: 8. CDR3 amino acids: CASSSQREILDTQYF. CDR3 DNA: TGTGCCAGCAGTTCCCAGCGGGAGATTTTAGATACGCAGTATTTT.

The chain links TRBV5-1 to TRBJ2-1; 12 bases fit TRBD1. In germline, CDR1 is SGHRS, CDR2 YFSETQ. CDR3 length: 16 residues. The V and J ends lost 1 base and 8 bases, in that order; junction bases with no gene match: 7. CDR3 protein: CASSLSGTGGGDEQFF. In DNA, the CDR3 is TGCGCCAGCAGCTTGTCGGGGACAGGGGGCGGGGATGAGCAGTTCTTC.

This clone was seen just once. The chain recombines TRBV10-3 with TRBJ2-2; maybe TRBD2 (5 bases). Trimming shortened V by 6 bases and J by 4 bases, and 15 bases separated the two germline ends. Germline CDR1 and CDR2: ENHRY and SYGVKD. The CDR3 spans 15 residues. CDR3 in DNA: TGTGCCATCAGGGAACTAGTCGGAAGCACCGGGGAGCTGTTTTTT. Translating gives CAIRELVGSTGELFF.